This TCR beta chain was captured in a study of T cells in Graves' hyperthyroidism and ophthalmopathy. The CDR3 is 14 amino acids. V lost 2 bases, J lost 2 bases, and 2 bases stayed unmatched. The germline V gene encodes CDR1 LNHNV and CDR2 YYDKDF (reference sequence). TCR beta CDR3 regions were amplified from RNA. In the first-round RT-PCR of the TCR CDR3, the HTBI primer set was used. TCRdb passed the multiplex PCR reads through MiXCR, listing each CDR3 protein once. Here the sample spans approximately 430,000 distinct CDR3 sequences, roughly 14% being singletons. This TCR derives from a man aged 18 to 35 with Graves' ophthalmopathy. The specimen was blood. The chain combines TRBV15 with TRBJ2-7, with 8 bases identical to TRBD2. The CDR3 DNA sequence: TGTGCCACCAGCAGACGGGAGGGCCCCTACGAGCAGTACTTC. Its protein product is CATSRREGPYEQYF.